This T cell receptor (beta chain) was sequenced during a study of regulatory dendritic cells for organ transplantation. Study as a whole: LPS was added to dendritic cell cultures on day 6.

This table comes from immunoSEQ multiplex PCR, and its TCRdb copy is limited to in-frame clones, with some not included. This repertoire shows roughly 11,000 clones, approximately 89% found once; its top ten account for 0.45%. The study, taken as a whole, reports: Naive CD4+ and CD8+ repertoires were highly diverse; memory CD8+ was most oligoclonal.

Sorted T cells were CFSE-labeled and cultured 4 to 5 days with allogeneic regulatory or mature dendritic cells at 1:10. Naive CD45RA+ and memory CD45RO+ CD4+ or CD8+ T cells were FACS-sorted. Germline V lookup: CDR1 SQVTM, CDR2 ANQGSEA. Trimming pared 6 bases from V and 3 bases from J, leaving 21 bases between. The CDR3 extends over 15 amino acids. Turning to this clone: Its target is not known.

This TCR was sampled from a human donor in good health. The sample taken for sequencing was naive CD8+ T cells from blood cultured with dendritic cells. The sample's subset: CD45RA+ naive T cells. The V gene is TRBV29-1, the J gene TRBJ2-7; D possibly matches TRBD1 or TRBD2 (5 bases each). This CDR3 reads CSVGMGTGELYEQYF. The DNA for the CDR3 is TGCAGCGTCGGGATGGGAACAGGAGAGCTCTACGAGCAGTACTTC.